This T cell receptor (beta chain) was identified during a study of blood T cell repertoires in COVID-19. The wider study: COVID-19 samples collected from the United States, Italy and Spain covered acute and convalescent phases. T cells, B-cell-depleted T cells, or PBMCs provided the cDNA or gDNA that served as material.

J lost 4 bases, V lost 0 bases, and 2 bases had no gene match. CDR3 length equals 15 residues. CDR1 and CDR2 from the germline V gene are SGDLS and YYNGEE. How the authors handled the data: Counts of nucleated cells, estimated from reference gene primer amplification, were obtained. Profiled with immunoSEQ multiplex PCR; TCRdb holds only in-frame clones, not every one. The V and J calls and clone size are taken from that table; D and trimming were inferred from the DNA. Among roughly 180,000 clones listed, approximately 85% were seen once. The chain employs TRBV9 and TRBJ2-5, with TRBD2 matching over 11 bases. This receptor was identified in a woman aged 55-69 years with acute or convalescent COVID-19. Sequenced input: peripheral blood. The CDR3 sequence: CASSVGLAGRETQYF. In DNA, the CDR3 is TGTGCCAGCAGCGTAGGACTAGCGGGAAGAGAGACCCAGTACTTC.